The T cell receptor (beta chain) described here comes from a study of cytomegalovirus exposure and HLA in healthy donors. V was shortened by 3 bases and J by 5 bases, with 13 bases between the two germline ends. Germline assignment: CDR1 MDHEN and CDR2 SYDVKM. The CDR3 spans 14 residues. Use of 60 Vbeta and 13 Jbeta primers characterized the PCR. Libraries were prepared by immunoSEQ multiplex PCR; TCRdb keeps only in-frame clonotypes and omits some of them. The data hold 100,000 to 150,000 clones, with around 75% observed a single time. The V gene is TRBV28, the J gene TRBJ2-5; possibly TRBD2 for D (7 bases). The receptor was isolated from a woman between 50 and 59 years old in good health and CMV-seropositive. Material for sequencing was PBMCs. CDR3 DNA sequence: TGTGCCAGCAGTTTGTTAGGGGGAGGGGAGACCCAGTACTTC. Amino acid sequence: CASSLLGGGETQYF.